Below are 12 T cell receptor beta chains sequenced from a single sample in a study of cytomegalovirus exposure and HLA in healthy donors. The PCR used 60 Vbeta and 13 Jbeta primers. The assay was immunoSEQ multiplex PCR, and TCRdb's table has in-frame clones only and misses some. The sample yields 150,000 to 200,000 clones, roughly three quarters seen once. Material for sequencing was PBMCs. The receptors derive from a man between 18 and 29 years old in good health and CMV-seropositive.

The chain uses TRBV9 and TRBJ1-4, with D possibly TRBD1 on 5 matching bases. The CDR3 covers 15 residues. Germline CDR1 is SGDLS and CDR2 is YYNGEE. V lost 0 bases to trimming and J lost 7 bases, with 13 bases between them. The CDR3 DNA is TGTGCCAGCAGCGTAGATTTGGGGGAGGGTGAAAAACTGTTTTTT. It is translated as CASSVDLGEGEKLFF.

CDR3 residues: CASSSEPQGVAGYTF. The CDR3 region has the DNA TGTGCCAGCAGCTCGGAACCTCAGGGGGTTGCTGGCTACACCTTC. The chain recombines TRBV7-3 with TRBJ1-2; 7 positions match TRBD1. CDR1 is SGHTA and CDR2 is FQGTGA in the germline V gene. The CDR3 consists of 15 residues. V dropped 4 bases and J dropped 7; count of bases not matched to a gene: 12.

The V and J genes are TRBV4-1 and TRBJ1-6, with TRBD1 matching over 7 bases. The CDR3 consists of 14 residues. Losses at the gene ends were 3 bases for V and 7 bases for J; bases not matched to a gene: 3. CDR1 is MGHRA, CDR2 YSYEKL, per germline. CDR3 in amino acids: CASSQGQSNSPLHF. Here the CDR3 DNA reads TGCGCCAGCAGCCAGGGACAGTCGAATTCACCCCTCCACTTT.

V and J are TRBV6-5 and TRBJ1-1; 8 bases are shared with TRBD1. From germline, CDR1 is MNHEY and CDR2 SVGAGI. J gave up 1 base and V 5 bases, and 6 bases lay outside the gene matches. This CDR3 comprises 15 residues. CDR3 DNA sequence: TGTGCCAGCAGTCCCTGGGACAGGCCGAACACTGAAGCTTTCTTT. Its translation: CASSPWDRPNTEAFF.

This rearrangement joins TRBV7-6 to TRBJ2-1, with TRBD1 as a possible D gene (5 bases). Per germline, CDR1 SGHVS and CDR2 FNYEAQ. CDR3 length: 13 amino acids. V gave up 0 bases and J gave up 10 bases, with 10 bases separating them. Here the CDR3 reads CASSLAPDREQFF. Written as DNA, the CDR3 is TGTGCCAGCAGCTTAGCCCCTGACAGAGAGCAGTTCTTC.

This chain links TRBV6-1 with TRBJ2-7, with a weak D call TRBD2 (6 bases). The germline V gene encodes CDR1 MNHNS and CDR2 SASEGT. This CDR3 contains 14 residues. V was clipped by 3 bases and J by 5 bases, with 14 bases between them. The CDR3 loop is CASSDLARAHEQYV. In DNA form, the CDR3 reads TGTGCCAGCAGTGATCTAGCGAGGGCCCACGAGCAGTACGTC.

This chain connects TRBV30 to TRBJ1-6; D uncertain. The CDR3 runs 13 residues. Germline V gene lookup returns CDR1 GTSNPN and CDR2 SVGIG (reference sequence). Trimming shortened V by 2 bases and J by 12 bases, and 14 bases separated the two germline ends. CDR3 protein: CAWSNIGPGPLHF. In DNA form, the CDR3 reads TGTGCCTGGAGTAATATCGGCCCGGGACCCCTCCACTTT.

This clone turned up a few times. CDR3 in DNA: TGTGCCAGCAGCCAGACAGGGGTTGACACTGAAGCTTTCTTT. Amino acids: CASSQTGVDTEAFF. V is TRBV6-1 and J is TRBJ1-1; the match to TRBD1 covers 8 bases. Per the germline V gene, CDR1 is MNHNS and CDR2 is SASEGT. The junction had 6 bases not matched to a gene; V was cut back by 6 bases and J by 3 bases. This CDR3 has 14 residues.

The chain uses TRBV19 and TRBJ1-1; 7 bases are shared with TRBD1. CDR3 length: 15 residues. The J segment lost 5 bases and the V segment lost 3 bases, leaving 9 bases of the junction unmatched. Germline-derived CDR1 and CDR2 are LNHDA and SQIVND (reference sequence). Here the CDR3 reads CASSIRSGGSTEAFF. CDR3 nucleotide sequence: TGTGCCAGTAGTATCCGGTCAGGGGGTTCGACTGAAGCTTTCTTT.

V usage is TRBV29-1 and J usage is TRBJ2-3, with 8 bases lining up with TRBD1. This CDR3 has 15 residues. With 3 bases clipped from V and 5 bases from J, the junction kept 10 bases outside the gene matches. Germline CDR1 is SQVTM and CDR2 is ANQGSEA. This CDR3 is CSVDLTGGRGDTQYF. CDR3 nucleotides: TGCAGCGTTGACCTAACAGGGGGGCGCGGAGATACGCAGTATTTT.

This rearrangement joins TRBV7-8 to TRBJ1-5; the D is unclear. The germline CDR1 and CDR2 sequences are SGHVS and FQNEAQ. The germline V and J ends were trimmed by 5 bases and 7 bases, with 18 bases remaining between them. There are 15 residues in the CDR3. In DNA, the CDR3 is TGTGCCAGCAGCCCCGTTGATTCGGGGAAGCAGCCCCAGCATTTT. Translating it yields CASSPVDSGKQPQHF.

The chain has TRBV7-2 and TRBJ2-1; D is unclear. Germline V lookup: CDR1 SGHTA, CDR2 FQGNSA. V dropped 4 bases and J dropped 0 bases, with 10 bases sitting between them. This CDR3 comprises 15 residues. CDR3 amino acids: CASSSGLNSYNEQFF. The CDR3 DNA follows: TGTGCCAGCAGCTCCGGTCTTAACTCCTACAATGAGCAGTTCTTC.